These 7 T cell receptor beta chains were all obtained from the same sample, sequenced in a study of Ad26.COV2.S vaccination and SARS-CoV-2 variants. The method was immunoSEQ multiplex PCR; TCRdb's version includes in-frame clones alone and lacks a portion of them. Of a few hundred thousand clones listed, 83% are singletons. Regarding treatment: roughly 18 received Ad26.COV2.S at low or high dose, single or two shots; roughly 5 received placebo; per-sample allocation not given. It was on day 63 after the first vaccine or placebo injection that samples were taken. The sequences come from peripheral blood, collected in a trial of Ad26.COV2.S vaccine versus placebo. All receptors come from a person aged 18-65 years who received the Ad26.COV2.S COVID-19 vaccine or a placebo.

The gene calls are TRBV18 and TRBJ1-1; 11 bases map to TRBD1. The CDR3 has 14 residues. The junction had 4 bases not matched to a gene; V was cut back by 5 bases and J by 5 bases. CDR1 KGHSH and CDR2 LQKENI come from the germline V gene. The CDR3 here is CASSTRDRGTEAFF. The CDR3 coding sequence is TGTGCCAGCTCAACCCGGGACAGGGGGACTGAAGCTTTCTTT.

This clone was found a few times. For the CDR3, the DNA is TGTGCCAGCAGTGAAGCGAGTGAGGGTCAAGGAAACACCATATATTTT. Its translation: CASSEASEGQGNTIYF. This rearrangement joins TRBV6-1 to TRBJ1-3; D gene unclear. With 0 bases removed from V and 4 bases from J, the gap between germline ends came to 13 bases. The germline V gene encodes CDR1 MNHNS and CDR2 SASEGT. The CDR3 is 16 residues long.

With respect to this clone: In the same sample, other DNA sequences code for this CDR3. The chain carries TRBV5-1 and TRBJ2-1; D gene uncertain. Trimming stripped 0 bases from V and 1 base from J, with 5 bases between. Germline assignment: CDR1 SGHRS and CDR2 YFSETQ. This CDR3 has 14 amino acids. CDR3 loop: CASSLGQSYNEQFF. DNA of the CDR3: TGCGCCAGCAGCTTGGGACAATCCTACAATGAGCAGTTCTTC.

This sequence joins TRBV5-1 and TRBJ2-3, with D hard to call. Germline V CDR1 and CDR2: SGHRS, YFSETQ. The CDR3 loop spans 14 amino acids. With 6 bases removed from V and 5 bases from J, the gap between germline ends came to 16 bases. The CDR3 coding sequence is TGCGCCAGCACCCTTGGTGGAGTGGGAGATACGCAGTATTTT. Its translation: CASTLGGVGDTQYF.

The chain has TRBV27 and TRBJ2-3, with 8 bases that match TRBD2. V was clipped by 5 bases and J by 7 bases; unmatched bases: 11. The CDR3 sequence is 15 residues long. CDR1 is MNHEY and CDR2 is SMNVEV in the germline V gene (reference sequence). This CDR3 is CASSRTRGGVNTQYF. CDR3 DNA sequence: TGTGCCAGCAGTCGGACCCGGGGGGGTGTAAATACGCAGTATTTT.

V is TRBV12-1 and J is TRBJ1-5; no DNA check was done on the table's D call, TRBD1. TRBV12-1 constitutes a pseudogene. There are 15 residues in the CDR3. The CDR3 DNA is TGTGCCAGCAGCTTTTATCCGACAGCCAGTCAGCCCCAGCATTTT. The encoded protein is CASSFYPTASQPQHF.

V is TRBV7-9 and J is TRBJ2-4; D gene uncertain. Germline CDR1 SEHNR, CDR2 FQNEAQ (reference sequence). This CDR3 comprises 18 residues. Between the trimmed V and J ends, which lost 2 bases and 1 base, there was a span of 18 bases. The CDR3 DNA reads TGTGCCAGCAGCTTAACGGCCCACACACCCCTGGCCAAAAACATTCAGTACTTC. It specifies CASSLTAHTPLAKNIQYF.